The T cell receptor beta chain described here comes from a study of cytotoxic CD8 clonotypes in ibrutinib-treated CLL. Study context: The response samples were taken once patients had been treated for a median of about 12 months, range 6 to 36.

The protocol was immunoSEQ multiplex PCR, while the TCRdb copy is restricted to in-frame clones and leaves out a portion. The sample contains 120,000 to 150,000 clones, approximately 90% of which appear only once. Concerning this clone: Its antigen is not known.

The CDR3 spans 16 residues. CDR1 SGDLS and CDR2 YYNGEE come from the germline V gene. The V and J ends lost 0 bases and 3 bases, in that order; junction bases with no gene match: 6. Study conclusions and caveats: Rare overall, public clonotypes shrank or held steady under therapy. At progression, clonality fell back toward baseline after rising at ibrutinib response.

V usage is TRBV9 and J usage is TRBJ1-5; 7 nucleotides agree with TRBD1. The sequence derives from a human donor with chronic lymphocytic leukemia. The sample consisted of PBMCs, taken after 12 months of ibrutinib treatment. This chain's CDR3 is CASSVGVGGLNQPQHF. CDR3 DNA sequence: TGTGCCAGCAGCGTAGGAGTAGGGGGCCTCAATCAGCCCCAGCATTTT. Full variable domain (outside the CDR3, taken from reference TRBV9 and TRBJ1-5): DSGVTQTPKHLITATGQRVTLRCSPRSGDLSVYWYQQSLDQGLQFLIQYYNGEERAKGNILERFSAQQFPDLHSELNLSSLELGDSALYFCASSVGVGGLNQPQHFGDGTRLSIL.